This TCR beta chain comes out of a study of blood T cell repertoires in COVID-19. Whole-study context: Sample material is recorded as cDNA or gDNA derived from T cells, B-cell-depleted T cells, or PBMCs.

The germline V gene has CDR1 LNHDA and CDR2 SQIVND (reference sequence). Losses at the gene ends were 2 bases for V and 3 bases for J; bases not matched to a gene: 1. CDR3 size: 14 residues. TCRdb keeps only in-frame clones here, not all; method: immunoSEQ multiplex PCR. Counted here are 200,000 or so clones, 84% occurring once; the ten biggest clones make up less than 8.5%. The age range of participants was about 18 to 95 years, with residence in approximately 25 US areas. Clinical history as reported by participants underpinned cohort assignment. The study counted Cohort 3 donors as recovered given two negative PCRs, clearance, or symptom resolution.

This rearrangement joins TRBV19 to TRBJ1-1; 9 nucleotides line up with TRBD1. Sequenced material: PBMCs or T cells enriched from blood (not recorded which). This clonotype was sampled from a man aged 40-49 years who had recovered from COVID-19. This chain's CDR3 is CASSITGGYTEAFF. Here the CDR3 DNA reads TGTGCCAGTAGTATAACAGGGGGCTACACTGAAGCTTTCTTT.